The 19 T cell receptor beta chains below were found in one sample sequenced in a study of metastatic and nonmetastatic thyroid tumors. The entire patient cohort was treatment-naive prior to thyroid surgery. Using MiXCR, TCRdb reanalyzed the PCR reads. The sample shows several thousand clones, around 28% of them seen only once. Sequenced: tumor tissue. The receptors shown here come from a male donor with papillary thyroid cancer or a benign thyroid nodule (not recorded which). Some clones in this sample may be carry-over from other donors' samples.

The chain has TRBV5-8 and TRBJ2-1; D perhaps matches TRBD2 (6 bases). In germline, CDR1 is SGHTS, CDR2 YDEGEE. The CDR3 consists of 15 residues. V was cut by 4 bases and J by 7 bases, with 18 bases left in between. As DNA, the CDR3 is TGTGCCAGCAGCGAAGGTCCGGGAGAGGGGAATGAGCAGTTCTTC. It codes for CASSEGPGEGNEQFF.

This clone was recorded at least ten times. The chain links TRBV6-5 to TRBJ2-2; 8 bases are a match to TRBD1. The CDR3 is 19 amino acids. The V gene's germline CDR1 is MNHEY and CDR2 SVGAGI. V trimming: 8 bases; J trimming: 4 bases; junction bases outside the gene matches: 21. CDR3 bases: TGTGCCAGCCCCTACCGGCAGGGGGCAACAACCAGGGTCACCGGGGAGCTGTTTTTT. It translates to CASPYRQGATTRVTGELFF.

This clone was counted only a few times. This chain links TRBV2 with TRBJ2-3; tentative D call: TRBD2 (6 bases). CDR1 and CDR2 (germline): SNHLY, FYNNEI. The CDR3 consists of 13 residues. The V end was cut by 4 bases, the J end by 5 bases, with 10 bases between. CDR3 DNA sequence: TGTGCCAGCAGTGGCGGGAAGCTAGATACGCAGTATTTT. It encodes CASSGGKLDTQYF.

This chain links TRBV6-5 with TRBJ1-1; no clear D gene. V lost 10 bases and J lost 6, with 9 bases in between. There are 10 residues in the CDR3. Germline V gene lookup returns CDR1 MNHEY and CDR2 SVGAGI. DNA of the CDR3: TGTGCCACCCGCTCCGCTGAAGCTTTCTTT. It translates to CATRSAEAFF.

This clone occurred a few times. The V gene is TRBV6-2 or TRBV6-3, the J gene TRBJ2-7; the D is unclear. There are 15 residues in the CDR3. The V gene's germline CDR1 is MNHEY and CDR2 SVGEGT. The ends were cut back, 2 bases at V and 2 bases at J, with 13 bases in the middle. CDR3 DNA: TGTGCCAGCAGTTACAGTGCAGCCTATACCTACGAGCAGTACTTC. It codes for CASSYSAAYTYEQYF.

The chain couples TRBV5-1 to TRBJ1-3; TRBD1 agrees at 9 bases. Germline V lookup: CDR1 SGHRS, CDR2 YFSETQ. Unmatched junction bases numbered 8, after V lost 7 bases and J lost 0 bases. CDR3 length: 16 amino acids. CDR3 in amino acids: CASRSGTGISGNTIYF. The CDR3 DNA follows: TGCGCCAGCCGGTCCGGGACAGGGATCTCTGGAAACACCATATATTTT.

The chain uses TRBV5-1 and TRBJ1-3, with TRBD1 as a possible D gene (5 bases). The V gene's germline CDR1 is SGHRS and CDR2 YFSETQ. The CDR3 consists of 14 residues. V gave up 3 bases and J gave up 0 bases, with 7 bases separating them. CDR3 nucleotide sequence: TGCGCCAGCAGCTCAGGGTTCTCTGGAAACACCATATATTTT. This codes for CASSSGFSGNTIYF.

This clone occurred a few times. The chain couples TRBV12-3 or TRBV12-4 to TRBJ2-3; D is perhaps TRBD1 (5 bases). Trimming removed 5 bases at V and 7 bases at J, with 10 bases between. The CDR3 is 12 residues long. The CDR3 sequence is CASSPGSHTQYF. In nucleotides, the CDR3 is TGTGCCAGCAGTCCAGGGTCACATACGCAGTATTTT.

There are a few counts of this clone. The rearrangement uses TRBV6-6 and TRBJ2-1; tentatively, D is TRBD1 (6 bases). Trimming removed 0 bases from V and 0 bases from J, with 9 bases in between. CDR3 size: 16 residues. Germline-derived CDR1 and CDR2 are MNHNY and SVGAGI (reference sequence). The CDR3 protein is CASSYSGASSYNEQFF. CDR3 bases: TGTGCCAGCAGTTACTCGGGGGCGAGCTCCTACAATGAGCAGTTCTTC.

A remark on this clone: At one end the junction does not follow the germline gene, possibly because of a read error. This chain connects TRBV7-6 to TRBJ2-5; D might be TRBD2 (6 bases). This CDR3 has 15 amino acids. Germline CDR1 and CDR2: SGHVS and FNYEAQ. Here the CDR3 DNA reads TGTGCCAGCAGCCAAAGGGCTAGCGTCAATGAGATCCAGTACTTC. Amino acids: CASSQRASVNEIQYF.

By proportion, this clone is large. The chain uses TRBV6-1 and TRBJ1-2; a weak D match, TRBD1 (5 bases). Trimming removed 5 bases at V and 0 bases at J, with 19 bases between. CDR1 MNHNS and CDR2 SASEGT come from the germline V gene. CDR3 length: 17 amino acids. CDR3: CASSITFAGQANYGYTF. CDR3 in DNA: TGTGCCAGCAGTATCACCTTTGCGGGGCAGGCTAACTATGGCTACACCTTC.

The genes are TRBV30 and TRBJ1-2; D unclear. The CDR3 runs 15 residues. Looked up from germline, CDR1 is GTSNPN and CDR2 is SVGIG (reference sequence). Between the trimmed V and J ends, which lost 4 bases and 4 bases, there was a span of 19 bases. CDR3 sequence (DNA): TGTGCCTGGAAGGGCTCAGGCGGCGAATTCTATGGCTACACCTTC. Translation: CAWKGSGGEFYGYTF.

The chain joins TRBV11-3 to TRBJ2-7; D call uncertain. This CDR3 is 15 amino acids long. The germline gives CDR1 SGHNT, CDR2 YENEEA. The V and J ends lost 3 bases and 2 bases respectively, with 14 bases between them. CDR3 DNA: TGTGCCAGCAGCTTCTCAGTTGATACTACCTACGAGCAGTACTTC. This codes for CASSFSVDTTYEQYF.

This chain links TRBV29-1 with TRBJ2-2, with no clear D. The CDR3 sequence is 13 residues long. V was cut by 4 bases and J by 1 base, with 7 bases left in between. CDR1 and CDR2 from the germline V gene are SQVTM and ANQGSEA. The CDR3 DNA is TGCAGCGTTGTCGGCAGGAACACCGGGGAGCTGTTTTTT. This codes for CSVVGRNTGELFF.

This clone was detected ten times or more. This chain links TRBV7-9 with TRBJ1-1, with D possibly being TRBD1 (6 bases). The CDR3 runs to 13 residues. The V gene lost 5 bases and the J gene lost 2 bases, with 9 bases spanning the gap. The germline V gene encodes CDR1 SEHNR and CDR2 FQNEAQ (reference sequence). The CDR3 nucleotides read TGTGCCAGCAGCCCGGACAGCAACACTGAAGCTTTCTTT. Translating gives CASSPDSNTEAFF.

The chain couples TRBV27 to TRBJ1-2; D gene ambiguous. The germline V gene has CDR1 MNHEY and CDR2 SMNVEV (reference sequence). Deletions cut 5 bases from V and 5 bases from J, with 12 bases between. The CDR3 spans 13 residues. This chain's CDR3 is CASSHSVSYGYTF. In nucleotides, the CDR3 is TGTGCCAGCAGTCACAGCGTTAGTTATGGCTACACCTTC.

This clone was observed at least ten times. The chain links TRBV28 to TRBJ1-5; D is unresolved. This CDR3 has 13 residues. Germline-derived CDR1 and CDR2 are MDHEN and SYDVKM. V lost 6 bases to trimming and J lost 4 bases, with 10 bases between them. As DNA, the CDR3 is TGTGCCAGCAGCCTCCGATCGAATCAGCCCCAGCATTTT. Its translation: CASSLRSNQPQHF.

The gene calls are TRBV4-2 and TRBJ2-3; 8 bases line up with TRBD2. The CDR3 consists of 15 residues. The V and J ends lost 4 bases and 2 bases, in that order; junction bases with no gene match: 5. CDR1 is LGHNA, CDR2 YNFKEQ, per germline. For the CDR3, the DNA is TGTGCCAGCAGCCCTTCGGGGGGGGCCACAGATACGCAGTATTTT. Translated, it gives CASSPSGGATDTQYF.

This chain links TRBV20-1 with TRBJ2-3, with D perhaps matching TRBD2 (6 bases). V gave up 5 bases and J gave up 2 bases, with 26 bases separating them. CDR1 and CDR2 from the germline V gene are DFQATT and SNEGSKA (reference sequence). CDR3 length: 18 residues. CDR3 protein: CSASTLNEPGLHTDTQYF. Here the CDR3 DNA reads TGCAGTGCTTCGACTCTAAACGAACCGGGACTGCACACAGATACGCAGTATTTT.